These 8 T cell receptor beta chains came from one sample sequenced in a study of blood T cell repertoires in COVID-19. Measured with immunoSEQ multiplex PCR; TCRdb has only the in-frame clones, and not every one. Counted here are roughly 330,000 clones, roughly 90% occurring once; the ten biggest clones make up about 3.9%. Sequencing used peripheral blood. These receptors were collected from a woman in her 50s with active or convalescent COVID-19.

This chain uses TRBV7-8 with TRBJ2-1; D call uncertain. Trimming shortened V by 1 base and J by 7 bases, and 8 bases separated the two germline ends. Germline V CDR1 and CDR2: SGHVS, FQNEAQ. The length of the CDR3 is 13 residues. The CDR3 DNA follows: TGTGCCAGCAGCTTAGTCCAGTTGAATGAGCAGTTCTTC. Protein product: CASSLVQLNEQFF.

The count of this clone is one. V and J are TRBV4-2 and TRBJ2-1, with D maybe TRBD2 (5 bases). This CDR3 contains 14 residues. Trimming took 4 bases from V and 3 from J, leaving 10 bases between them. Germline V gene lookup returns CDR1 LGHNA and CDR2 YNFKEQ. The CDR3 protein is CASSLLGSYNEQFF. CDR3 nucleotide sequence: TGTGCCAGCAGCCTCCTAGGGAGCTACAATGAGCAGTTCTTC.

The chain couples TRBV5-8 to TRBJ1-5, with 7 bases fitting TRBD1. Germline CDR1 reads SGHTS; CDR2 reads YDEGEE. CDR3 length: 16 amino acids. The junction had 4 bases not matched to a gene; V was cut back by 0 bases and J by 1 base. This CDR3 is CASSLGGGRSNQPQHF. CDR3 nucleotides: TGTGCCAGCAGCTTGGGAGGGGGCAGGAGCAATCAGCCCCAGCATTTT.

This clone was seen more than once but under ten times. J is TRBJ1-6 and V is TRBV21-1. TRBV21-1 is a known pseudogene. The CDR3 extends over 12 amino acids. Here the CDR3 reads CASSTRNSPLHF. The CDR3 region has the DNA TGTGCCAGCAGCACGAGGAATTCACCCCTCCACTTT.

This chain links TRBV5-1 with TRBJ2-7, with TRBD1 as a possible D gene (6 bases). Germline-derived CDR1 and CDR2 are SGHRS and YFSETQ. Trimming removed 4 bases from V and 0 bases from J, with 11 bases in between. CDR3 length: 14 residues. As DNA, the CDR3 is TGCGCCAGCAGCAAAAACAGGGTCTCCTACGAGCAGTACTTC. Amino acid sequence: CASSKNRVSYEQYF.

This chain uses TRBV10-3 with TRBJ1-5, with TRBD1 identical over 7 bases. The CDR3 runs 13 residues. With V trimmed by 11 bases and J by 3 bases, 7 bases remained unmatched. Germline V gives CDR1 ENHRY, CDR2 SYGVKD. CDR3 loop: CAANRGDNQPQHF. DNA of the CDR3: TGTGCCGCCAACAGGGGTGACAATCAGCCCCAGCATTTT.

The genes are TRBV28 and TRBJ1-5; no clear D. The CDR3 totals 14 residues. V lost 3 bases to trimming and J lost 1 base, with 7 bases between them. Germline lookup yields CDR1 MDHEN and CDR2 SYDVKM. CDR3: CASSFYQSNQPQHF. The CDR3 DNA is TGTGCCAGCAGTTTTTATCAGAGCAATCAGCCCCAGCATTTT.

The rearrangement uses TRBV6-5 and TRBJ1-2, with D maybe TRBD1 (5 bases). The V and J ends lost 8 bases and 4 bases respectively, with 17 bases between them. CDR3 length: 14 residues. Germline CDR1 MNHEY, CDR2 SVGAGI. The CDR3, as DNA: TGTGCCAGCTCACAAACGGGGGAGGGCTATGGCTACACCTTC. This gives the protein CASSQTGEGYGYTF.